The rows below give T cell receptor beta chains drawn from one sample of a study of CD8+CD57+ T cells in acquired aplastic anemia. TCRdb independently ran MiXCR on the reads; one entry per CDR3 protein. The sample yields roughly 200,000 distinct CDR3 sequences, over 60% seen once. Sequencing was done on a sample of sorted CD4+, CD8+, or CD8+CD57+ T cells (not recorded which) from PBMCs. The receptors derive from a human donor in good health. CDR3s include the opening cysteine and the closing phenylalanine or tryptophan. D genes are given only for firm matches. Some rows have no size entry. The others give once, few or many, or a class for an expanded clone.

. | TRBJ2-7 | TRBD2 | TRBV12-3/TRBV12-4 | TGTGCCAGCAGTTACGGACTAGCGGGGGGCTTGGGGCAGTACTTC | CASSYGLAGGLGQYF
. | TRBJ2-5 | . | TRBV29-1 | TGCAGCGTTGGTGGGGGATCGGGGACCCAGTACTTC | CSVGGGSGTQYF
. | TRBJ2-7 | . | TRBV2 | TGTGCCAGCAGAGGGTTCTACGAGCAGTACTTC | CASRGFYEQYF
once | TRBJ2-3 | . | TRBV7-9 | TGTGCCAGCAGCCCTGTTGGAGGTGGCACAGATACGCAGTATTTT | CASSPVGGGTDTQYF
. | TRBJ2-7 | TRBD2 | TRBV29-1 | TGCAGCGTTGACCGGGGGGGCTACGAGCAGTACTTC | CSVDRGGYEQYF
. | TRBJ1-1 | . | TRBV20-1 | TGCAGTGCTCGGGGCTTGGAAGCTTTCTTT | CSARGLEAFF
. | TRBJ2-3 | TRBD1 | TRBV6-4 | TGTGCCAGCAGTGTTGGGACAGGGGGCACAGATATGCAGTATTTT | CASSVGTGGTDMQYF
many | TRBJ2-1 | . | TRBV7-9 | TGTGCCAGCAGCCTAGGTACCAATGAGCAGTTCTTC | CASSLGTNEQFF
. | TRBJ2-1 | . | TRBV24-1 | TGTGCCACCAGGGGTGGCACTTACAATGAGCAGTTCTTC | CATRGGTYNEQFF
. | TRBJ1-6 | TRBD1 | TRBV6-4 | TGTGCCAGCAGTGACGGACAGGGGGATAATTCACCCCTCCACTTT | CASSDGQGDNSPLHF
few | TRBJ2-7 | TRBD1 | TRBV7-6 | TGTGCCAGCAGCTTAACCGGGACAGTTCACGAGCAGTACTTC | CASSLTGTVHEQYF
many | TRBJ1-1 | TRBD1 | TRBV25-1 | TGTGCCAGCAGTGCCCGGGACAGTTTGAACACTGAAGCTTTCTTT | CASSARDSLNTEAFF
few | TRBJ2-3 | TRBD2 | TRBV9 | TGTGCCAGCAGCCAGCTAGCGGTGGGCACAGATACGCAGTATTTT | CASSQLAVGTDTQYF
. | TRBJ2-6 | . | TRBV2 | TGTGCCAGCAGTTACCGAGGGGGAGTTGACTCTGGGGCCAACGTCCTGACTTTC | CASSYRGGVDSGANVLTF
. | TRBJ1-1 | . | TRBV5-1 | TGCGCCAGCAGCTTGGGGGATGAAGCTTTCTTT | CASSLGDEAFF
. | TRBJ2-5 | . | TRBV15 | TGTGCCACCAGCAGCCCCGAACCCCTCTCAGCGCAAGAGACCCAGTACTTC | CATSSPEPLSAQETQYF
. | TRBJ1-3 | . | TRBV30 | TGTGCCTGGAGTGTGCCACGGGGGAGCTCTGGAAACACCATATATTTT | CAWSVPRGSSGNTIYF
. | TRBJ2-7 | . | TRBV2 | TGTGCCAGCAGTGTTCCGTCCTACGAGCAGTACTTC | CASSVPSYEQYF
many | TRBJ2-7 | . | TRBV11-2 | TGTGCCAGCCAGGGGGGCAGCGAGCAGTACTTC | CASQGGSEQYF
few | TRBJ2-3 | . | TRBV7-4 | TGTGCCAGGGTATTCGGCGCTAGCACAGATACGCAGTATTTT | CARVFGASTDTQYF
. | TRBJ1-1 | . | TRBV12-3/TRBV12-4 | TGTGCCAGCAGTTTATACACCGAAGCTTTCTTT | CASSLYTEAFF
. | TRBJ2-3 | TRBD1 | TRBV19 | TGTGCCAGTAGTATTGGAAAGGGGGCTAGGGCAGATACGCAGTATTTT | CASSIGKGARADTQYF
. | TRBJ2-7 | . | TRBV10-3 | TGTGCCATCAGTGATATAAAGCCAACCTACGAGCAGTACTTC | CAISDIKPTYEQYF
. | TRBJ2-5 | . | TRBV5-5 | TGTGCCAGCAGCCCGGCAAAGGGGGAAGAGACCCAGTACTTC | CASSPAKGEETQYF
. | TRBJ1-1 | . | TRBV4-1 | TGCGCCAGCAGCTTCAACCCCAGGGGCACTGAAGCTTTCTTT | CASSFNPRGTEAFF
many | TRBJ2-5 | TRBD1 | TRBV12-3/TRBV12-4 | TGTGCCAGCAACTCCGGACAGGTCCAAGAGACCCAGTACTTC | CASNSGQVQETQYF
. | TRBJ2-3 | TRBD2 | TRBV7-2 | TGTGCCAGCAGCAGTAGGCGGATGCGGACTAGCGGGAGGGACGCCCCAGATACGCAGTATTTT | CASSSRRMRTSGRDAPDTQYF
. | TRBJ2-7 | TRBD2 | TRBV12-3/TRBV12-4 | TGTGCCAACAGGCGGGAGGGTGGCGAGCAGTACTTC | CANRREGGEQYF
. | TRBJ1-2 | TRBD1 | TRBV7-8 | TGTGCCAGCACCAACCCACAGGGGGGGGCAGCTGGCTACACCTTC | CASTNPQGGAAGYTF
. | TRBJ2-7 | TRBD1 | TRBV29-1 | TGCAGCGCTGCCGGGACAGAGTCCTACGAGCAGTACTTC | CSAAGTESYEQYF
. | TRBJ2-1 | TRBD2 | TRBV7-9 | TGTGCCAGCAGCTTAGCAATTAGCGGGGGGACGGGCGAGCAGTTCTTC | CASSLAISGGTGEQFF
few | TRBJ2-1 | . | TRBV6-5 | TGTGCCAGCAGTTACCCGGAAGTACCCTCCTACAATGAGCAGTTCTTC | CASSYPEVPSYNEQFF
. | TRBJ2-3 | . | TRBV10-3 | TGTGCCATCAGCGCTGGGGTGGGTAGCGGAATTCCAGATACGCAGTATTTT | CAISAGVGSGIPDTQYF
. | TRBJ1-2 | . | TRBV4-1 | TGCGCCAGCAGCCCAGACGCAGGATCTGGTGGCTACACCTTC | CASSPDAGSGGYTF
many | TRBJ2-5 | . | TRBV12-3/TRBV12-4 | TGTGCCAGCAGGGCGGGACAGACAATGCAAGAGACCCAGTACTTC | CASRAGQTMQETQYF
once | TRBJ1-2 | . | TRBV7-3 | TGTGCCAGCAGCTTTCCGCTGGGGGCGCATGGCTACACCTTC | CASSFPLGAHGYTF
. | TRBJ2-7 | TRBD1 | TRBV12-5 | TGTGCCAGCAGCGTAGAACAGGGGGCAATCGAGCAGTACTTC | CASSVEQGAIEQYF
. | TRBJ2-1 | TRBD2 | TRBV15 | TGTGCCACCAGCAGAGTGGGGACTAGCGGGAGACCGGATAACGACAATGAGCAGTTCTTC | CATSRVGTSGRPDNDNEQFF
. | TRBJ2-5 | . | TRBV20-1 | TGCAGTGCTAGAGATATAAGGCAGCAAGAGACCCAGTACTTC | CSARDIRQQETQYF
. | TRBJ2-5 | . | TRBV9 | TGTGCCAGCAGCCGATCTCAGGGGACCCAGTACTTC | CASSRSQGTQYF
. | TRBJ1-4 | . | TRBV5-1 | TGCGCCAGCAGCTTGAGGTCTGGGGTGGGTGAAAAACTGTTTTTT | CASSLRSGVGEKLFF
. | TRBJ1-2 | . | TRBV20-1 | TGCAGTGCTAGAATAGACACACCGAACCATGGCTGCACCTTC | CSARIDTPNHGCTF
. | TRBJ2-1 | TRBD1 | TRBV14 | TGTGCCAGCAGCCAAGATACAGGGGGCGCGTTGGGTGAGCAGTTCTTC | CASSQDTGGALGEQFF
many | TRBJ1-2 | . | TRBV6-6 | TGTGCCAGCAGTTACACGGACGGAAGTCTTGATGGCTACACCTTC | CASSYTDGSLDGYTF
many | TRBJ1-1 | . | TRBV5-1 | TGCGCCAGCAGCCCCCGGGACGGCTCCACTGAAGCTTTCTTT | CASSPRDGSTEAFF
. | TRBJ2-3 | TRBD1 | TRBV29-1 | TGCAGCGTTGAAATGGGACAGCAATACGCAGATACGCAGTATTTT | CSVEMGQQYADTQYF
. | TRBJ2-1 | . | TRBV7-6 | TGTGCCAGCTCAACCGGGGTGGGGTACAATGAGCAGTTCTTC | CASSTGVGYNEQFF
few | TRBJ1-6 | TRBD1 | TRBV12-3/TRBV12-4 | TGTGCCAGCAGCCAACTTTTAGGACAGGGAAGCTCCTATAATTCACCCCTCCACTTT | CASSQLLGQGSSYNSPLHF
once | TRBJ2-5 | TRBD1 | TRBV2 | TGTGCCAGTAAGACAGGGAGACAAGAGACCCAGTACTTC | CASKTGRQETQYF
. | TRBJ2-1 | . | TRBV13 | TGTGCCAGCATGATGTTCGGCGATGAGCAGTTCTTC | CASMMFGDEQFF
many | TRBJ1-1 | . | TRBV12-3/TRBV12-4 | TGTGCCAGCAGTTCGGGGCCTAACACTGAAGCTTTCTTT | CASSSGPNTEAFF